This T cell receptor (beta chain) was captured in a study of HIV-infected patients and healthy controls. Study outcomes and limitations: No HLA typing of donors was done in this study.

This clonotype is medium-sized by share. No antigen is known for it. Reverse transcription used around 500 ng RNA and constant-region primers for alpha and beta. Separate chain-specific third strand synthesis with multiplexing indices produced the alpha and beta libraries. Each cDNA molecule was barcoded, and a single primer pair amplified each chain. A 5' RACE adapter with a random hexamer and the SP2 primer site was joined to cDNA. TCRdb used MiXCR to reprocess the 5' RACE reads, holding one entry per CDR3 protein. The sample yields about 18,000 distinct CDR3 sequences, 10% to 15% seen once. No cell fractionation was done, so the repertoire covers all unsorted peripheral blood T cells. The CDR3 runs to 16 residues. The germline gives CDR1 SGHRS, CDR2 YFSETQ. Trimming took off 1 base at V and 4 bases at J, with 15 bases between the two ends.

The chain is built from TRBV5-1 and TRBJ2-1; D is unresolved. Sequencing input: blood. This clonotype was obtained from an adult in good health. Here the CDR3 reads CASSLRYPWEYNEQFF. In DNA, the CDR3 is TGCGCCAGCAGCTTGCGGTACCCCTGGGAATACAATGAGCAGTTCTTC.